These 4 T cell receptor beta chains share one sample of origin, sequenced in a study of T cells in Graves' hyperthyroidism and ophthalmopathy (dated by TCRdb to between 2017 and 2020). The library was produced with multiplex PCR. Reads for this sample came from an Illumina HiSeq 2000. TCR beta CDR3 regions were amplified from RNA transcripts. For the first round of RT-PCR on the TCR CDR3, the HTBI primer set was used together with the Qiagen OneStep RT-PCR kit. TCRdb reprocessed the public reads (quality trimming at Q25 with fastp, clone calling with MiXCR) and kept in-frame beta chains. Records with the same CDR3 protein are collapsed into one entry carrying the most frequent genes and DNA. This sample is represented by hundreds of thousands of distinct CDR3 sequences; about a fifth of them were singletons. Of the sample, about 4% is held by the ten largest clones. The sample taken for sequencing was blood. The receptors come from a woman younger than 35 with Graves' hyperthyroidism.

This clonotype was counted many times. The CDR3 sequence: CASSLELGAYTEAFF. CDR3 DNA: TGTGCCAGCAGTTTAGAACTGGGGGCGTACACTGAAGCTTTCTTT. The rearrangement links TRBV12-3 or TRBV12-4 to TRBJ1-1; D is perhaps TRBD1 (6 bases). This CDR3 comprises 15 residues. Trimming cost V 1 base and J 3 bases, with 12 bases left between them.

The gene calls are TRBV20-1 and TRBJ1-1; the D gene is possibly TRBD1 (5 bases). Germline V gives CDR1 DFQATT, CDR2 SNEGSKA (reference sequence). CDR3 size: 13 residues. The V and J ends lost 1 base and 3 bases respectively, with 9 bases between them. The CDR3 loop is CSARGRGDTEAFF. The CDR3 region has the DNA TGCAGTGCTAGAGGGAGGGGAGACACTGAAGCTTTCTTT.

The chain recombines TRBV20-1 with TRBJ2-7, with 10 bases that match TRBD1. This CDR3 has 14 residues. V shed 6 bases, J shed 3 bases, and the junction held 8 bases outside the gene matches. Germline CDR1 is DFQATT and CDR2 is SNEGSKA (reference sequence). CDR3 residues: CSAPSGTGDYEQYF. The CDR3 nucleotides are TGCAGTGCGCCCTCCGGGACAGGGGACTACGAGCAGTACTTC.

At least ten counts were recorded for this clonotype. The gene calls are TRBV6-5 and TRBJ1-2; tentatively, D is TRBD1 (5 bases). This CDR3 is 14 amino acids long. Germline V CDR1 and CDR2: MNHEY, SVGAGI. Trimming cost V 2 bases and J 5 bases, with 12 bases left between them. The DNA for the CDR3 is TGTGCCAGCAGTTACGATCGACGGGGGTATGGCTACACCTTC. Its translation is CASSYDRRGYGYTF.